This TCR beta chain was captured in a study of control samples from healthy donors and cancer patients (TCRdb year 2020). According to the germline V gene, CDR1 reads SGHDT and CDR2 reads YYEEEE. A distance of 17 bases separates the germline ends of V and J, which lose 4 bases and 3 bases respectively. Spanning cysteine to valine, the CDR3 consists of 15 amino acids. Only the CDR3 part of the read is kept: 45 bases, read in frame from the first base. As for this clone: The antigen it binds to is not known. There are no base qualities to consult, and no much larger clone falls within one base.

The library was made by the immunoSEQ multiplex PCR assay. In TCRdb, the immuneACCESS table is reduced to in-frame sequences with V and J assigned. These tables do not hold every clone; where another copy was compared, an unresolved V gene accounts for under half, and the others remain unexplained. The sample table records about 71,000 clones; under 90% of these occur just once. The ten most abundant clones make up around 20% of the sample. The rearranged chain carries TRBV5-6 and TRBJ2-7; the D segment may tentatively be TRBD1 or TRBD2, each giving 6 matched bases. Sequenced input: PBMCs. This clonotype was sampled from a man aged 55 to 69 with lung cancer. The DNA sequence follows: TGTGCCAGCAGCCCATGGAGAGGGGGGTTCTACGAGCAGTACGTC. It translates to CASSPWRGGFYEQYV.